This T cell receptor beta chain is from a study of cytomegalovirus exposure and HLA in healthy donors. The V gene lost 3 bases and the J gene lost 5 bases, with 13 bases spanning the gap. The V gene's germline CDR1 is MDHEN and CDR2 SYDVKM. This CDR3 contains 14 residues. Primers included in the PCR were 60 Vbeta and 13 Jbeta primers. Clones were sequenced by immunoSEQ multiplex PCR, and TCRdb holds only the in-frame ones, with some missing. The sample has fewer than 250,000 clones; more than 75% are singletons. Donors in the study were healthy people who gave bone marrow. This clone has a single count. Its antigen is undetermined. Findings and caveats of the study: A missense variant in DCLRE1C was later tied to TCR beta V- and J-gene trimming. Donor immune exposure was known only as CMV serostatus. Later analysis showed TCR association rates varying by HLA locus, highest for DRB1 and lowest for HLA-C.

J is TRBJ2-5 and V is TRBV28; maybe TRBD2 (5 bases). The TCR originated in a woman aged 18-29 years in good health and CMV-seronegative. Sample: PBMCs. The CDR3 reads CASSFIEGEETQYF. Here the CDR3 DNA reads TGTGCCAGCAGTTTCATCGAGGGTGAGGAGACCCAGTACTTC.